Reported below is one TCR beta chain. This entry comes from a study of CD8+ T cells in alopecia areata. Extracted from the samples, RNA was reverse transcribed into cDNA to serve as the sequencing template. The table came from immunoSEQ multiplex PCR; TCRdb's copy has only in-frame clones and leaves some out. The table lists 150,000 to 200,000 clones, roughly two thirds of them singletons. Treatment specified: oral pan-JAK inhibitor, 5-10 mg twice daily. Germline CDR1 reads SGHRS; CDR2 reads YFSETQ. The germline V and J ends were trimmed by 4 bases and 4 bases, with 8 bases remaining between them. The CDR3 sequence is 13 residues long.

The TCR was taken from a human donor with alopecia areata. The sequences come from CD4+ T cells sorted from blood, collected at week 4, from a patient treated with tofacitinib. The V gene is TRBV5-1, the J gene TRBJ1-4; D is undetermined. The DNA of the CDR3 is TGCGCCAGCAGCCCCCTCAATAATGAAAAACTGTTTTTT. Translation: CASSPLNNEKLFF.